A single TCR beta chain is shown here with its context. The sample holds a few counts of this clone. Its antigen specificity is not known. The input lacks base qualities; no much larger clone sits a single base away. This sample is part of a study of CXCR4 blockade with PD-1 therapy in pancreatic cancer (dated by TCRdb to between 2018 and 2020). The study in broad terms: The study analyzed resected pancreatic ductal adenocarcinoma using multiplex immunohistochemistry and TCRbeta immunosequencing, along with ex vivo slice culture to test PD-1 and CXCR4 blockade. To assess intratumoral heterogeneity, two geographically distinct regions from each of roughly six tumors were TCR-sequenced.

The archived tumor blocks came from patients who had not received neoadjuvant therapy before resection. The preserved-tissue arm of the study used approximately 30 surgical resection samples from around 26 previously untreated pancreatic ductal adenocarcinoma patients. DNA for the resection arm was extracted from ten 5-micron curls of FFPE tumor cut next to the multiplex immunohistochemistry slide. The CDR3 runs 14 residues from the cysteine to the phenylalanine. Just CDR3 DNA is preserved here, 42 bases in frame from base 1. The germline V gene sets CDR1 to MDHEN and CDR2 to SYDVKM. Trimming removed 7 bases from V and 1 base from J; the gene matches leave 4 bases unexplained. What the authors observed across the whole study: Because only TCRbeta chains were sequenced, true antigen-specificity overlap of convergent dominant clones was left unconfirmed pending paired alpha-beta single-cell sequencing. Although tumors showed clonal expansion, with a mean productive clonality of approximately 0.15 compared with 0.045 to 0.05 in healthy blood, clonality was not correlated with survival. The frequency of each amino acid clone correlated strongly with the number of distinct nucleotide rearrangements encoding that clone, suggesting convergent selection driven by common tumor antigens.

TCRbeta CDR3 regions were immunosequenced from extracted DNA using the immunoSEQ Assay at Adaptive Biotechnologies. The authors' analysis ran thus. To quantify the absolute abundance of each unique TCRbeta CDR3, sequences were collapsed and filtered. Clonality was calculated as 1 minus Pielou's evenness, using only productive in-frame rearrangements. Regional overlap was measured by following the top 100 nucleotide rearrangements across paired samples, and the Morisita index was used to compare paired samples with unrelated samples. Convergence of nucleotide rearrangements onto identical amino acid sequences was assessed with the immunoSEQ Rearrangement Details tool. TCRdb carries this immuneACCESS record with in-frame sequences only. Its versions omit some clonotypes, under half of them owing to an unresolved V gene in the studies checked, with the rest unexplained. V, J and clone size were drawn from that table, and D and trimming were deduced from the DNA. Counted in this sample were around 5,200 clones; 48% of them appeared once. More than 6.5% of the sample comes from the top ten.

The receptor chain draws on TRBV28 and TRBJ2-1, and TRBD2 matches 7 of the central bases. The source material was tumor tissue. The receptor's source is a human donor with pancreatic ductal adenocarcinoma. The DNA sequence is given as TGTGCCAGCACGACGGGAGGTTCCTACAATGAGCAGTTCTTC. Its amino acids are CASTTGGSYNEQFF.